Sequencing of this T cell receptor beta chain was carried out in a study of identical twins. Study-level findings and limits: Excess sharing by twins proved weaker in beta out-of-frame sequences. Part of the zero-insertion signal could reflect confounding by invariant MAIT and iNKT cells. Carriage of fewer insertions was seen in abundant cord blood beta clonotypes, whereas memory repertoires showed none.

Of note for this clonotype: Its antigen is not identified.

A universal primer site was added by template switching, and unique molecular identifiers were carried by the cDNA. TCRdb ran MiXCR on the 5' RACE reads and lists one entry per CDR3 protein. Of roughly 1.6 million distinct CDR3 sequences in the sample, about 32% are singletons; the top ten hold less than 0.35%. The CDR3 spans 11 residues. Germline V gene sequence: CDR1 SNHLY, CDR2 FYNNEI. With 5 bases removed from V and 11 bases from J, the gap between germline ends came to 12 bases. The chain uses TRBV2 and TRBJ1-1; the D is unclear. The receptor comes from a newborn girl in good health. Specimen: cord blood. This CDR3 reads CASSFSQTAFF. The CDR3 DNA follows: TGTGCCAGCAGTTTCTCACAAACGGCTTTCTTT. Looking up the rest from reference TRBV2 and TRBJ1-1 gives the full variable domain: EPEVTQTPSHQVTQMGQEVILRCVPISNHLYFYWYRQILGQKVEFLVSFYNNEISEKSEIFDDQFSVERPDGSNFTLKIRSTKLEDSAMYFCASSFSQTAFFGQGTRLTVV.